One T cell receptor beta chain is described in this entry. The method was immunoSEQ multiplex PCR; TCRdb's version includes in-frame clones alone and lacks a portion of them. The sample has roughly 1.5 million clones, nearly 99% seen once. CDR3 length: 14 amino acids. Trimming removed 0 bases from V and 2 bases from J, with 5 bases in between. The V gene's germline CDR1 is LNHNV and CDR2 YYDKDF (reference sequence). The data stem from a study of shared clonotypes between healthy human individuals. The CD4+ fraction was divided into a CD45RA+ naive subset and a CD45RA-negative memory subset. The source is a man younger than 40 in good health. Sequenced: naive CD4+ T cells sorted from blood. Subset reported: CD45RA+ positively selected. The rearrangement joins TRBV15 to TRBJ2-1; D is ambiguous. CDR3 sequence: CATSRDVTYNEQFF. DNA of the CDR3: TGTGCCACCAGCAGAGATGTCACCTACAATGAGCAGTTCTTC.